The T cell receptor (beta chain) under discussion was sequenced for a study of CD8 T cells in ankylosing spondylitis (dated by TCRdb to 2017 to 2019). Regarding the research as a whole: The study set out to find disease-linked TCR variants by profiling T cell receptor beta repertoires in ankylosing spondylitis patients and healthy donors. Peripheral blood was sampled, and synovial fluid was also collected from ankylosing spondylitis patients. The whole study cohort included 85 to 120 healthy donors and 25 or so ankylosing spondylitis patients.

Findings and caveats that apply to the study as a whole: A TCR beta motif of several highly homologous amino acid variants appeared characteristic of blood from ankylosing spondylitis patients. A CD8+ phenotype was shown by the disease-linked clones, which were found at relatively low frequencies in peripheral blood. Some motif variants were previously reported in synovial fluid and blood of reactive arthritis patients, suggesting common disease-initiation mechanisms. The disease-linked clones were reported to be significantly enriched in matched synovial fluid samples from ankylosing spondylitis patients.

The reads were generated on an Illumina MiSeq. Quantitative 5'-RACE with molecular barcodes was the method used to prepare the TCR beta libraries. Turning to the authors' computational methods: A new computational method, built on a probabilistic model of VDJ rearrangement, was used to identify disease-linked TCR variants. Clones were called with MiXCR by TCRdb after fastp trimmed the public reads at Q25, and only in-frame beta chains were retained. For every CDR3 protein sequence, its rows merge into one entry that carries the most common genes and DNA. The V and J calls, along with clone size, are taken from TCRdb and not from the paper's own processing. This sample has over 30,000 distinct CDR3 sequences in its table, and more than 15% of those were observed once. The top ten clonotypes cover about 45% of the sample. Worth noting for this clonotype: Its binding antigen is unknown. No base quality information exists; no much larger clone differs at one position.

The source material was blood. This clonotype originated in a male donor with ankylosing spondylitis or in good health (not recorded which).

The CDR3 loop reads CAITADALGEQFF. The DNA sequence is given as TGTGCCATCACCGCGGACGCGCTCGGTGAGCAGTTCTTC. This sequence uses TRBV10-3 and TRBJ2-1; the D gene remains uncertain. V loses 7 bases, J loses 9 bases, and the germline ends lie 16 bases apart. Measured from the cysteine to the phenylalanine, the CDR3 is 13 residues long. Solely the CDR3 DNA is kept, with 39 bases framed from the first base. Taken from the germline V gene, the CDR1 and CDR2 loops are ENHRY and SYGVKD.